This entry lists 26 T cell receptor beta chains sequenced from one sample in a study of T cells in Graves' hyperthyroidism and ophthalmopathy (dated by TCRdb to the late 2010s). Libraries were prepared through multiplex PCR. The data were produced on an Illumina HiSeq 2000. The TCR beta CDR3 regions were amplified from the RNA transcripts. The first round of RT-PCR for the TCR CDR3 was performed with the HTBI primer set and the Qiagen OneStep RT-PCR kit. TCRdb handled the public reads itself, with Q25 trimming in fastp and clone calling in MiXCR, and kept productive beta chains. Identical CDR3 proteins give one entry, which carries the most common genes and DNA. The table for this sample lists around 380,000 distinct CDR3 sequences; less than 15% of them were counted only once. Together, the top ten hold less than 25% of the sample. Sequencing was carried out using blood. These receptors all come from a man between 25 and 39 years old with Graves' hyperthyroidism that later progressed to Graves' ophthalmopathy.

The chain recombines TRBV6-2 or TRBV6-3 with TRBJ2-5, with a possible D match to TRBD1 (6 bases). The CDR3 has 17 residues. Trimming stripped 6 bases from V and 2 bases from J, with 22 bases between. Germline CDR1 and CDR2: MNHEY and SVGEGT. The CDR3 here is CASSPFYTRQGQETQYF. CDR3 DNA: TGTGCCAGCAGCCCCTTCTACACCCGGCAGGGGCAAGAGACCCAGTACTTC.

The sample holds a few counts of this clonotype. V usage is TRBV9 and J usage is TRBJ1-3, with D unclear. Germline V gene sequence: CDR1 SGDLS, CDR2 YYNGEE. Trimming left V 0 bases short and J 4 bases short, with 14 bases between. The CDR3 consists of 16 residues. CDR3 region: CASSVGGPNLGNTIYF. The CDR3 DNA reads TGTGCCAGCAGCGTAGGAGGACCTAACCTGGGAAACACCATATATTTT.

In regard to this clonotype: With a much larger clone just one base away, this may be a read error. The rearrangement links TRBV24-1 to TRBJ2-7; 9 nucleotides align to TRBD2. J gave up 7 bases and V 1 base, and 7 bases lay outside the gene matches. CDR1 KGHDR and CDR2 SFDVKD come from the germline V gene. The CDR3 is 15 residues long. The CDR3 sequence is CATSDFPRGGYEQYF. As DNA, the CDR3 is TGTGCCACCAGTGATTTTCCGCGGGGGGGCTATGAGCAGTACTTC.

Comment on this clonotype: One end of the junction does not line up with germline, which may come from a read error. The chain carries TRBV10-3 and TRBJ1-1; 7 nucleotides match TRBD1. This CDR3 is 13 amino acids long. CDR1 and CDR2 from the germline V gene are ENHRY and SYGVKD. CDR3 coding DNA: TGTGCCATTTCGACAGGGTCGAACACTGAAGCTCTCTTT. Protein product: CAISTGSNTEALF.

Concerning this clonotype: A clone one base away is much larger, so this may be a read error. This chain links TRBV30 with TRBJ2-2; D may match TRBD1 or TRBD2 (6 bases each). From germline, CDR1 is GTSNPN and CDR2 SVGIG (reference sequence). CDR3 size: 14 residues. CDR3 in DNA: TGTGCCTGGAGGAGGGGGGCGAACACCAGGGAGCTGTTTTTT. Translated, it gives CAWRRGANTRELFF.

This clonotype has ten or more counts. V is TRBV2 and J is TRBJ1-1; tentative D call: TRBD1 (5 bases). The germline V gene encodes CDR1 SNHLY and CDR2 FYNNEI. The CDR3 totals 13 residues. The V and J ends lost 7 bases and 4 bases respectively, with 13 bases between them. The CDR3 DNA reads TGTGCCAGCAAATTCCTGGGGGGCACTGAAGCTTTCTTT. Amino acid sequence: CASKFLGGTEAFF.

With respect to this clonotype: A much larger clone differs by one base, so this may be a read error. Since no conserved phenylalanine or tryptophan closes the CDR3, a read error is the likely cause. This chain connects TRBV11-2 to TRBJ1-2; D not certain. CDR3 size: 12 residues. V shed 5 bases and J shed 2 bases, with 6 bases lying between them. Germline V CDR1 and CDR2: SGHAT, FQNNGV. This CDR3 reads CASSEQNYGYTC. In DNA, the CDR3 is TGTGCCAGCAGCGAGCAGAACTATGGCTACACCTGC.

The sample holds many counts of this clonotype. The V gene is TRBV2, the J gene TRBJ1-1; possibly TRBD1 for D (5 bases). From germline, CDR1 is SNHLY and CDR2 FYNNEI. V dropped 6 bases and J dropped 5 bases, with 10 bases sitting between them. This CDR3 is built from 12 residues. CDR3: CASRQEATEAFF. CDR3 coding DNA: TGTGCCAGCAGACAGGAGGCGACTGAAGCTTTCTTT.

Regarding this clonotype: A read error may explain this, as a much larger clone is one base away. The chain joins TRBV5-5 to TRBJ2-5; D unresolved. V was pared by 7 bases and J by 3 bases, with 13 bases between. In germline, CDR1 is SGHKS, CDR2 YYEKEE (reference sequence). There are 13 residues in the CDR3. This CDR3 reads CASGYGPKETQYF. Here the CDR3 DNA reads TGTGCCAGCGGCTACGGACCAAAAGAGACCCAGTACTTC. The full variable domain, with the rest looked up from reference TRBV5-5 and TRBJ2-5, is DAGVTQSPTHLIKTRGQQVTLRCSPISGHKSVSWYQQVLGQGPQFIFQYYEKEERGRGNFPDRFSARQFPNYSSELNVNALLLGDSALYLCASGYGPKETQYFGPGTRLLVL.

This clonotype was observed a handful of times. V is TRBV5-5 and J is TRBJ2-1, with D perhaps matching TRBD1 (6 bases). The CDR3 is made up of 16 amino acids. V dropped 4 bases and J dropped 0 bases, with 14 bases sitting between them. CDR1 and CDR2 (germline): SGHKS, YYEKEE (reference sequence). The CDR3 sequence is CASSARQGNSYNEQFF. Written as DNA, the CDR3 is TGTGCCAGCAGCGCGAGGCAGGGGAACTCCTACAATGAGCAGTTCTTC.

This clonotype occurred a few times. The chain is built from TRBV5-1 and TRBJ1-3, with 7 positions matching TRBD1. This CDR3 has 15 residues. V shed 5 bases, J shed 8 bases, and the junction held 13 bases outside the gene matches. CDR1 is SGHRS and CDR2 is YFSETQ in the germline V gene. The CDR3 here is CASSIVTGATDTIYF. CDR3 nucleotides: TGCGCCAGCAGTATAGTTACAGGGGCAACGGACACCATATATTTT.

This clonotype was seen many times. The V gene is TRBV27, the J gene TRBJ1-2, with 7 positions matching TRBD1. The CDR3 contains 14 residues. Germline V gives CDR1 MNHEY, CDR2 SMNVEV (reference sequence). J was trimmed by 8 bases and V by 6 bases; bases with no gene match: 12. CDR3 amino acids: CASSPLIEGQGYTF. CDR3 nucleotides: TGTGCCAGCAGCCCCCTTATAGAGGGACAGGGCTACACCTTC.

CDR3 in amino acids: CASSASLAGGQETQYF. The DNA for the CDR3 is TGTGCCAGCAGTGCCTCACTAGCGGGGGGACAAGAGACCCAGTACTTC. V is TRBV6-1 and J is TRBJ2-5; 12 bases map to TRBD2. Looked up from germline, CDR1 is MNHNS and CDR2 is SASEGT. The V and J ends lost 4 bases and 2 bases, in that order; junction bases with no gene match: 5. This CDR3 contains 16 residues.

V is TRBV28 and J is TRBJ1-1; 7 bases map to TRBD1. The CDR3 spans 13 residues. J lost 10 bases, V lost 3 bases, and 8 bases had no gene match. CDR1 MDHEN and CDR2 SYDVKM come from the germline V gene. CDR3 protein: CASSFGRQGGAFF. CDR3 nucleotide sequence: TGTGCCAGCAGTTTTGGTCGACAGGGTGGAGCTTTCTTT.

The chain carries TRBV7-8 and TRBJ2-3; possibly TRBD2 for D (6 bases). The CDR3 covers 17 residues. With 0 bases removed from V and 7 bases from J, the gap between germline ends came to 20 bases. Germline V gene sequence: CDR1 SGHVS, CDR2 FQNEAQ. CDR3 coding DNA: TGTGCCAGCAGCTTAGCGACGCTAGCGTTAAGCTTACATACGCAGTATTTT. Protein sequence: CASSLATLALSLHTQYF.

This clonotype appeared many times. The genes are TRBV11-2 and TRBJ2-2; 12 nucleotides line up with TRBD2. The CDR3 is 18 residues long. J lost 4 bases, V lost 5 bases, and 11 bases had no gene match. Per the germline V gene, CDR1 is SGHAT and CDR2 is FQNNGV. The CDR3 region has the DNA TGTGCCAGCAGCAAGACTAGCGGGGGCTTTCGTGGCACCGGGGAGCTGTTTTTT. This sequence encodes CASSKTSGGFRGTGELFF.

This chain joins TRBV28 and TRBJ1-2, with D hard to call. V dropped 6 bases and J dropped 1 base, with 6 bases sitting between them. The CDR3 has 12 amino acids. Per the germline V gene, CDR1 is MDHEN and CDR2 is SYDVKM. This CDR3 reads CASSQINYGYTF. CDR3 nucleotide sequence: TGTGCCAGCAGCCAGATTAACTATGGCTACACCTTC.

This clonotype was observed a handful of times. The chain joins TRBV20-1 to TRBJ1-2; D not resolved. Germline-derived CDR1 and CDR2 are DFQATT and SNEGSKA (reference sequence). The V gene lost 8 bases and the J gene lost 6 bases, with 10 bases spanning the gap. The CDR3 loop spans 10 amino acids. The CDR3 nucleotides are TGCAGTAGGAGTGGGGATGGCTACACCTTC. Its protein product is CSRSGDGYTF.

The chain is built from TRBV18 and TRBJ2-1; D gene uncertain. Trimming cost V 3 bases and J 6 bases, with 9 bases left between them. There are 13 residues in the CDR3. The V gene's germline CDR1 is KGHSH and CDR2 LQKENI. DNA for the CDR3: TGTGCCAGCTCACCCCCCCCGCGCAATGAGCAGTTCTTC. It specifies CASSPPPRNEQFF. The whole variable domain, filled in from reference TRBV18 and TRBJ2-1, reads NAGVMQNPRHLVRRRGQEARLRCSPMKGHSHVYWYRQLPEEGLKFMVYLQKENIIDESGMPKERFSAEFPKEGPSILRIQQVVRGDSAAYFCASSPPPRNEQFFGPGTRLTVL.

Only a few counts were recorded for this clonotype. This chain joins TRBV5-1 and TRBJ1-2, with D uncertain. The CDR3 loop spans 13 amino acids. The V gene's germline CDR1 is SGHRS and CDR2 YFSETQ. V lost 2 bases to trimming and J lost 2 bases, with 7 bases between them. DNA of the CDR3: TGCGCCAGCAGCTTTTCCGAGAACTATGGCTACACCTTC. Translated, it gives CASSFSENYGYTF.

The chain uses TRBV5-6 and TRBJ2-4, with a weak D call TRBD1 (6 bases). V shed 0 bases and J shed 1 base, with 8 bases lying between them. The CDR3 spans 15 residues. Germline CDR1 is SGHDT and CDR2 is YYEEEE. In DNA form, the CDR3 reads TGTGCCAGCAGCTTGGGGCAGGGGGCCAAAAACATTCAGTACTTC. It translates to CASSLGQGAKNIQYF.

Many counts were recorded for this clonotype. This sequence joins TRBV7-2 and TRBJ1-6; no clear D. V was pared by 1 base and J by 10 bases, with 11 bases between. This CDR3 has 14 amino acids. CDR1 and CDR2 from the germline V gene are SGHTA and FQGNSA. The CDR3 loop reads CASSLEVPGSPLHF. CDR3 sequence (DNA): TGTGCCAGCAGCTTAGAGGTGCCGGGCTCACCCCTCCACTTT.

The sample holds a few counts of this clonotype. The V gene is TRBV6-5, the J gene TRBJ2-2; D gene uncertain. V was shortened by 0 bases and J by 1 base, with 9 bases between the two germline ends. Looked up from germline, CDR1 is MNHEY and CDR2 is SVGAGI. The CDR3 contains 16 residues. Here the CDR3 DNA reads TGTGCCAGCAGTTACTCGAAGTGGCAGAACACCGGGGAGCTGTTTTTT. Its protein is CASSYSKWQNTGELFF.

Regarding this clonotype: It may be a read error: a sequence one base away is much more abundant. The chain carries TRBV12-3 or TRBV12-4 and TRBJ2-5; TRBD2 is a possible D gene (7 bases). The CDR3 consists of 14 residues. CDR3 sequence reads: CASSFGGQEGTQHF. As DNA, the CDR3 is TGTGCCAGCAGTTTCGGGGGGCAAGAAGGGACCCAGCACTTC.

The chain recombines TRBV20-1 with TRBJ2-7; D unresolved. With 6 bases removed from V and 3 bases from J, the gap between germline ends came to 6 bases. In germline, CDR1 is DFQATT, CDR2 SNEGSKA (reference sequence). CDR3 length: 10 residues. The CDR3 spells CSAQVYEQYF. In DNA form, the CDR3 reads TGCAGTGCCCAGGTCTACGAGCAGTACTTC.

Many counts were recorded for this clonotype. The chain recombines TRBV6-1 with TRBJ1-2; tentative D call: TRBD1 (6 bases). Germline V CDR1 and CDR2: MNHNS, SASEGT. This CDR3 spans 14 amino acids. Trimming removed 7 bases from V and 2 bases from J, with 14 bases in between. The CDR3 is CASIPGGGNYGYTF. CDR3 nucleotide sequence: TGTGCCAGCATCCCGGGAGGGGGGAACTATGGCTACACCTTC.